The 13 T cell receptor beta chains in this list originate from one sample, sequenced in a study of T cells in Graves' hyperthyroidism and ophthalmopathy (dated by TCRdb to the late 2010s). Preparation of the library involved multiplex PCR. Reads for this sample came from an Illumina HiSeq 2000. The TCR beta CDR3 regions were amplified from RNA transcripts. For the first round of RT-PCR on the TCR CDR3, the HTBI primer set was used together with the Qiagen OneStep RT-PCR kit. The public reads were run again by TCRdb, first through fastp at Q25 and then through MiXCR, and only productive beta chains were kept. Each CDR3 protein gets just one entry, which takes the most common genes and DNA from the rows behind it. This sample holds 350,000 or so distinct CDR3 sequences; about 21% were observed only once. Of the sample, under 55% falls within the top ten clones. The sequencing input was blood. The receptor source for this set is a woman aged 45-59 years with Graves' hyperthyroidism.

This clonotype has a count of ten or more. This chain joins TRBV30 and TRBJ2-5, with D tentatively TRBD1 (6 bases). This CDR3 has 13 amino acids. V lost 2 bases, J lost 8 bases, and 15 bases lay in between. Germline V gene sequence: CDR1 GTSNPN, CDR2 SVGIG (reference sequence). CDR3 region: CAWSTSPQGTQYF. The CDR3 DNA is TGTGCCTGGAGTACCTCCCCACAGGGCACCCAGTACTTC.

This clonotype was recorded a few times. The chain links TRBV9 to TRBJ1-1; 8 positions agree with TRBD1. V lost 3 bases and J lost 5; bases outside the gene matches: 9. Germline CDR1 SGDLS, CDR2 YYNGEE. The CDR3 is 15 residues long. The CDR3 reads CASSASGGPGTEAFF. CDR3 DNA sequence: TGTGCCAGCAGCGCGTCAGGGGGCCCAGGAACTGAAGCTTTCTTT. Filled out from reference TRBV9 and TRBJ1-1, the complete variable domain reads DSGVTQTPKHLITATGQRVTLRCSPRSGDLSVYWYQQSLDQGLQFLIQYYNGEERAKGNILERFSAQQFPDLHSELNLSSLELGDSALYFCASSASGGPGTEAFFGQGTRLTVV.

This clonotype has at least ten counts. J is TRBJ2-3 and V is TRBV5-1, with D maybe TRBD1 (6 bases). Germline values: CDR1 SGHRS, CDR2 YFSETQ. V shed 4 bases and J shed 0 bases, with 9 bases lying between them. The CDR3 has 14 residues. The chain's CDR3 is CASSEGHSTDTQYF. The DNA of the CDR3 is TGCGCCAGCAGCGAGGGACATAGCACAGATACGCAGTATTTT.

This clonotype was seen many times. This CDR3 is CASSQGGRIYGYTF. CDR3 coding DNA: TGTGCCAGCAGCCAAGGAGGGCGGATCTATGGCTACACCTTC. This chain connects TRBV3-1 to TRBJ1-2; no clear D. Germline V gene sequence: CDR1 LGHDT, CDR2 YNNKEL (reference sequence). The CDR3 contains 14 residues. V lost 1 base to trimming and J lost 4 bases, with 10 bases between them.

This clonotype came up a few times. V and J are TRBV6-1 and TRBJ1-2, with D possibly matching TRBD1 (6 bases). V was cut by 5 bases and J by 6 bases, with 13 bases left in between. The germline CDR1 and CDR2 sequences are MNHNS and SASEGT. This CDR3 comprises 13 residues. CDR3 sequence reads: CASSIYTGNGYTF. The CDR3 nucleotides are TGTGCCAGCAGTATATACACAGGGAATGGCTACACCTTC.

The chain has TRBV5-5 and TRBJ2-1, with 11 bases lining up with TRBD2. The germline V gene has CDR1 SGHKS and CDR2 YYEKEE (reference sequence). The CDR3 is made up of 15 amino acids. V shed 8 bases and J 8 bases; nucleotides not matched to a gene: 12. In DNA, the CDR3 is TGTGCCAGAAGTAGCGGGAGGGTTCATCCTGATGAGCAGTTCTTC. Amino acids: CARSSGRVHPDEQFF.

At least ten counts were recorded for this clonotype. The rearrangement joins TRBV2 to TRBJ2-2; a possible D gene is TRBD1 (6 bases). This CDR3 has 14 amino acids. Germline V gives CDR1 SNHLY, CDR2 FYNNEI. V was clipped by 9 bases and J by 0 bases, with 11 bases between them. This CDR3 is CASFRGANTGELFF. For the CDR3, the DNA is TGTGCCAGTTTCAGGGGTGCGAACACCGGGGAGCTGTTTTTT.

The rearrangement links TRBV12-3 or TRBV12-4 to TRBJ2-3; TRBD1 matches at 8 bases. This CDR3 spans 15 amino acids. The J segment lost 2 bases and the V segment lost 5 bases, leaving 6 bases of the junction unmatched. The CDR3, as DNA: TGTGCCAGCAGTCCCCAGGGGGCGCACACAGATACGCAGTATTTT. Translated, it gives CASSPQGAHTDTQYF.

The chain recombines TRBV5-6 with TRBJ1-3; tentative D call: TRBD1 (5 bases). CDR1 is SGHDT, CDR2 YYEEEE, per germline. Trimming left V 3 bases short and J 10 bases short, with 11 bases between. This CDR3 has 12 amino acids. The CDR3 sequence is CASSSPGRTIYF. The CDR3 DNA sequence: TGTGCCAGCAGCTCGCCAGGGAGGACCATATATTTT.

This clonotype has only a few counts. This CDR3 is CASSSQPQHF. CDR3 nucleotides: TGTGCCAGCAGTAGTCAGCCCCAGCATTTT. V usage is TRBV27 and J usage is TRBJ1-5; D is unresolved. Germline-derived CDR1 and CDR2 are MNHEY and SMNVEV (reference sequence). CDR3 length: 10 amino acids. Deletions cut 5 bases from V and 6 bases from J, with 2 bases between.

The chain carries TRBV2 and TRBJ1-5; no definite D call. CDR3 size: 13 residues. Trimming took off 8 bases at V and 7 bases at J, with 15 bases between the two ends. Germline values: CDR1 SNHLY, CDR2 FYNNEI. DNA for the CDR3: TGTGCCAGCTCCCCCTCTGTGGACCAGCCCCAGCATTTT. It is translated as CASSPSVDQPQHF. The entire variable domain, with the rest obtained from reference TRBV2 and TRBJ1-5, is as follows: EPEVTQTPSHQVTQMGQEVILRCVPISNHLYFYWYRQILGQKVEFLVSFYNNEISEKSEIFDDQFSVERPDGSNFTLKIRSTKLEDSAMYFCASSPSVDQPQHFGDGTRLSIL.

This clonotype was observed many times. The V call is TRBV3-1, the J call TRBJ2-1; D tentatively fits TRBD1 or TRBD2 (5 bases each). The CDR3 spans 18 residues. V shed 2 bases and J shed 0 bases, with 17 bases lying between them. Germline CDR1 is LGHDT and CDR2 is YNNKEL (reference sequence). The DNA for the CDR3 is TGTGCCAGCAGCCAATTAATCGGGGCGGGCAGCTCCTACAATGAGCAGTTCTTC. It specifies CASSQLIGAGSSYNEQFF.

This clonotype was recorded many times. The rearrangement joins TRBV9 to TRBJ1-5; D is possibly TRBD1 (5 bases). From germline, CDR1 is SGDLS and CDR2 YYNGEE. Trimming left V 4 bases short and J 2 bases short, with 13 bases between. The CDR3 totals 15 residues. The CDR3 nucleotides are TGTGCCAGCAGCCCGAATCCGGGGGGCAATCAGCCCCAGCATTTT. Protein sequence: CASSPNPGGNQPQHF. The complete variable domain, with remaining parts taken from reference TRBV9 and TRBJ1-5, reads DSGVTQTPKHLITATGQRVTLRCSPRSGDLSVYWYQQSLDQGLQFLIQYYNGEERAKGNILERFSAQQFPDLHSELNLSSLELGDSALYFCASSPNPGGNQPQHFGDGTRLSIL.